This TCR beta chain is drawn from a study of cytomegalovirus exposure and HLA in healthy donors. In the study overall: Inside one of the first data releases sat around 85 million unique TCRs taken from HLA-typed donors.

13 Jbeta primers and 60 Vbeta primers were used for the PCR. The protocol was immunoSEQ multiplex PCR, while the TCRdb copy is restricted to in-frame clones and leaves out a portion. The repertoire holds approximately 100,000 clones, about 77% seen once, with about 4% in the top ten. Broader study findings: High specificity and sensitivity for cytomegalovirus status were reported for the classifier.

On this clone itself: No antigen is known for it.

CDR1 and CDR2 (germline): MNHNY, SVGAGI (reference sequence). The CDR3 is 14 residues long. V dropped 6 bases and J dropped 3; count of bases not matched to a gene: 7. The receptor was derived from a woman aged 45-59 years in good health and CMV-seropositive. Sequencing was performed on PBMCs. The chain combines TRBV6-6 with TRBJ2-7; 8 bases map to TRBD1. CDR3 sequence reads: CASRRTGTFYEQYF. DNA of the CDR3: TGTGCCAGCAGACGGACAGGGACGTTCTACGAGCAGTACTTC.